One and the same sample provided the 12 T cell receptor beta chains below, sequenced in a study of beta chain features in type 1 diabetes. Study results and caveats: In every one of the four CD4+ subsets, TCRB CDR3s were moderately but significantly shorter in Type 1 diabetes patients.

These TCRs' antigens remain unknown. All of the isolated RNA was reverse transcribed, so expressed TCRB transcripts were sequenced. TCRdb's table, derived via immunoSEQ multiplex PCR, lists solely in-frame clones and lacks some. The sample lists some 250,000 clones; approximately 13% were seen once. The sequenced sample was naive CD4+ T cells from blood. These receptors came from a man aged 30 to 45 with type 1 diabetes.

The rearrangement uses TRBV9 and TRBJ1-1; D call uncertain. From germline, CDR1 is SGDLS and CDR2 YYNGEE. The CDR3 length is 14 residues. V was cut by 5 bases and J by 8 bases, with 19 bases left in between. CDR3 amino acids: CASSQDSGFREAFF. CDR3 nucleotides: TGTGCCAGCAGTCAAGACTCGGGATTTCGGGAAGCTTTCTTT.

The CDR3 loop reads CASSLEGAQGNGYTF. CDR3 nucleotide sequence: TGCGCCAGCAGCTTGGAGGGCGCCCAGGGAAATGGCTACACCTTC. The rearrangement links TRBV5-1 to TRBJ1-2; tentatively, D is TRBD1 (5 bases). Germline V CDR1 and CDR2: SGHRS, YFSETQ. Trimming pared 0 bases from V and 6 bases from J, leaving 15 bases between. The CDR3 is made up of 15 amino acids.

The chain uses TRBV4-2 and TRBJ2-5; TRBD2 agrees at 7 bases. J was trimmed by 5 bases and V by 4 bases; bases with no gene match: 4. CDR1 LGHNA and CDR2 YNFKEQ come from the germline V gene. The CDR3 is made up of 13 amino acids. The CDR3: CASSPAGFETQYF. The CDR3 DNA reads TGTGCCAGCAGCCCAGCGGGATTTGAGACCCAGTACTTC.

The V gene is TRBV6-6, the J gene TRBJ2-7, with no clear D. Trimming removed 4 bases at V and 3 bases at J, with 13 bases between. The CDR3 has 14 residues. Germline lookup yields CDR1 MNHNY and CDR2 SVGAGI (reference sequence). CDR3 coding DNA: TGTGCCAGCAGTTTCCGAGGCGGCGGCTACGAGCAGTACTTC. Its translation is CASSFRGGGYEQYF.

The chain links TRBV19 to TRBJ2-2; TRBD2 matches 8 bases. Trimming cost V 3 bases and J 0 bases; bases outside gene matches: 6. This CDR3 contains 17 residues. Looked up from germline, CDR1 is LNHDA and CDR2 is SQIVND (reference sequence). The CDR3 here is CASSMWRGDPNTGELFF. In DNA, the CDR3 is TGTGCCAGTAGTATGTGGCGGGGGGACCCGAACACCGGGGAGCTGTTTTTT.

The chain uses TRBV7-8 and TRBJ2-1, with 13 bases matching TRBD2. This CDR3 region has 15 residues. The J segment lost 5 bases and the V segment lost 4 bases, leaving 2 bases of the junction unmatched. Germline lookup yields CDR1 SGHVS and CDR2 FQNEAQ. In DNA form, the CDR3 reads TGTGCCAGCAGCTCGACTAGCGGGAGGAACAATGAGCAGTTCTTC. Protein product: CASSSTSGRNNEQFF.

The chain couples TRBV7-9 to TRBJ2-5; 7 nucleotides align to TRBD1. The CDR3 is 13 amino acids. Trimming cost V 5 bases and J 5 bases; bases outside gene matches: 5. Per the germline V gene, CDR1 is SEHNR and CDR2 is FQNEAQ (reference sequence). CDR3 protein: CASSPDRAETQYF. Written as DNA, the CDR3 is TGTGCCAGCAGCCCCGACAGGGCTGAGACCCAGTACTTC.

This rearrangement joins TRBV6-6 to TRBJ1-1, with 7 nucleotides matching TRBD1. CDR1 and CDR2 from the germline V gene are MNHNY and SVGAGI (reference sequence). The CDR3 sequence is 14 residues long. With 2 bases clipped from V and 0 bases from J, the junction kept 0 bases outside the gene matches. The CDR3 sequence: CASSYQGVNTEAFF. The CDR3 bases are TGTGCCAGCAGTTACCAGGGGGTGAACACTGAAGCTTTCTTT.

CDR3 DNA sequence: TGTGCCAGCAGCTTAGTGGGGCTAGCGGGGACGAGCAATGAGCAGTTCTTC. Protein product: CASSLVGLAGTSNEQFF. The chain is built from TRBV7-2 and TRBJ2-1, with 9 bases that match TRBD2. The CDR3 extends over 17 amino acids. In germline, CDR1 is SGHTA, CDR2 FQGNSA. The V and J ends lost 1 base and 6 bases, in that order; junction bases with no gene match: 10.

This CDR3 reads CASSHTGLGTDTQYF. DNA of the CDR3: TGCGCCAGCAGTCATACAGGGTTGGGCACAGATACGCAGTATTTT. The chain couples TRBV23-1 to TRBJ2-3; D perhaps matches TRBD1 (6 bases). TRBV23-1 is labeled an ORF, and its function is uncertain. Trimming took off 3 bases at V and 1 base at J, with 11 bases between the two ends. There are 15 residues in the CDR3.

V and J are TRBV30 and TRBJ2-1; a weak D match, TRBD2 (6 bases). V lost 4 bases and J lost 2, with 12 bases in between. The length of the CDR3 is 14 residues. CDR1 and CDR2 (germline): GTSNPN, SVGIG (reference sequence). CDR3 sequence reads: CAWIPGLTYNEQFF. The CDR3 DNA reads as TGTGCCTGGATCCCGGGACTCACCTACAATGAGCAGTTCTTC.

A few counts support this clone. The chain carries TRBV7-6 and TRBJ1-1; TRBD1 aligns across 7 bases. Germline V gives CDR1 SGHVS, CDR2 FNYEAQ. There are 13 residues in the CDR3. The J segment lost 10 bases and the V segment lost 5 bases, leaving 10 bases of the junction unmatched. CDR3 coding DNA: TGTGCCAGCAGCCGAGGCCCCGACAGGGCAGCTTTCTTT. Protein sequence: CASSRGPDRAAFF.